These 29 T cell receptor beta chains came from one sample sequenced in a study of T cells in Graves' hyperthyroidism and ophthalmopathy. TCR beta CDR3 region amplification was performed from RNA transcripts. HTBI primers were used for first-round RT-PCR of the TCR CDR3. TCRdb re-derived calls from the multiplex PCR reads in MiXCR, one entry per CDR3 protein. The sample consists of a few hundred thousand distinct CDR3 sequences, 15% to 19% of them appearing once. Sequencing was done on a sample of blood. The receptors were sampled from a woman aged 18-35 years with Graves' hyperthyroidism that later progressed to Graves' ophthalmopathy.

This clonotype was recorded at least ten times. The chain combines TRBV18 with TRBJ2-7, with D possibly being TRBD1 (5 bases). Germline CDR1 and CDR2: KGHSH and LQKENI. There are 14 residues in the CDR3. Trimming left V 3 bases short and J 2 bases short, with 11 bases between. Here the CDR3 DNA reads TGTGCCAGCTCACCCCAGGGTAGGGCCTACGAGCAGTACTTC. It specifies CASSPQGRAYEQYF.

This clonotype was counted ten times or more. The chain is built from TRBV6-1 and TRBJ1-1; TRBD1 is a possible D gene (6 bases). Trimming left V 6 bases short and J 5 bases short, with 13 bases between. This CDR3 contains 13 residues. Germline assignment: CDR1 MNHNS and CDR2 SASEGT. The CDR3 bases are TGTGCCAGCAGCAAACAGGGAAGGACTGAAGCTTTCTTT. Its protein is CASSKQGRTEAFF.

CDR3 DNA: TGTGCCAGCAGTCCCTCTCTAGCGGGAAAAGGATACGAGCAGTACTTC. It encodes CASSPSLAGKGYEQYF. The chain is built from TRBV12-3 or TRBV12-4 and TRBJ2-7; 9 bases align to TRBD2. J was trimmed by 4 bases and V by 5 bases; bases with no gene match: 12. The CDR3 is made up of 16 amino acids.

This clonotype occurred a few times. The chain has TRBV20-1 and TRBJ1-2; D not resolved. Germline V gives CDR1 DFQATT, CDR2 SNEGSKA (reference sequence). The CDR3 runs to 16 residues. V shed 5 bases and J shed 3 bases, with 22 bases lying between them. CDR3 in DNA: TGCAGTGCTGATGGAACTTTGGGCAGGTCCTACTATGGCTACACCTTC. Residues: CSADGTLGRSYYGYTF.

The chain uses TRBV20-1 and TRBJ1-2, with a tentative D call TRBD1 (6 bases). This CDR3 region has 13 residues. Deletions cut 0 bases from V and 13 bases from J, with 18 bases between. From germline, CDR1 is DFQATT and CDR2 SNEGSKA (reference sequence). The CDR3 here is CSAREGAGDFSTF. The CDR3 DNA reads TGCAGTGCTAGAGAGGGGGCAGGGGATTTCTCCACCTTC.

In its sample, this clonotype was seen many times. This chain joins TRBV10-1 and TRBJ2-7; tentative D call: TRBD2 (6 bases). The CDR3 loop spans 12 amino acids. In germline, CDR1 is WNHNN, CDR2 SYGVQD (reference sequence). V was pared by 5 bases and J by 6 bases, with 11 bases between. CDR3 DNA sequence: TGCGCCAGCAGTTTCTACGGGGGCGAGCAGTACTTC. It is translated as CASSFYGGEQYF.

This clonotype was recorded at least ten times. In DNA form, the CDR3 reads TGTGCCAGTAGTATCCAAGCAGGATCCTACGAGCAGTACTTC. It specifies CASSIQAGSYEQYF. This chain links TRBV19 with TRBJ2-7; D is unresolved. Looked up from germline, CDR1 is LNHDA and CDR2 is SQIVND (reference sequence). This CDR3 is built from 14 residues. V was shortened by 3 bases and J by 1 base, with 10 bases between the two germline ends.

This clonotype was counted ten times or more. The chain has TRBV20-1 and TRBJ2-4; unclear D gene. This CDR3 has 14 residues. Per germline, CDR1 DFQATT and CDR2 SNEGSKA (reference sequence). V lost 1 base and J 0 bases, leaving 7 bases between the germline ends. CDR3 amino acids: CSARALLAKNIQYF. The DNA for the CDR3 is TGCAGTGCTAGAGCGTTACTAGCCAAAAACATTCAGTACTTC.

This clonotype was detected a few times. The chain has TRBV2 and TRBJ2-5; 14 bases align to TRBD2. CDR3 length: 16 amino acids. Germline V gene data show CDR1 as SNHLY and CDR2 as FYNNEI. The ends lost 8 bases at V and 1 base at J; junction bases unmatched: 6. CDR3 in amino acids: CASGTSGSGLQETQYF. The CDR3 nucleotides are TGTGCCAGCGGGACTAGCGGGAGCGGGCTCCAAGAGACCCAGTACTTC.

This clonotype was detected many times. The genes are TRBV27 and TRBJ2-7; no clear D gene. The CDR3 has 12 residues. Trimming shortened V by 4 bases and J by 6 bases, and 10 bases separated the two germline ends. From germline, CDR1 is MNHEY and CDR2 SMNVEV (reference sequence). CDR3 protein: CASSSATREQYF. CDR3 nucleotides: TGTGCCAGCAGTTCTGCTACTCGCGAGCAGTACTTC.

This clonotype was seen ten or more times. CDR3 nucleotide sequence: TGTGCCAGCAGTTTGGAGGGTCACTATGGCTACACCTTC. Amino acids: CASSLEGHYGYTF. The rearrangement links TRBV28 to TRBJ1-2; D is unclear. The V gene lost 3 bases and the J gene lost 3 bases, with 8 bases spanning the gap. CDR3 length: 13 amino acids. Germline assignment: CDR1 MDHEN and CDR2 SYDVKM.

This clonotype occurred many times. The chain employs TRBV6-5 and TRBJ2-7, with D perhaps being TRBD1 or TRBD2 (8 bases each). V lost 2 bases and J lost 0, with 23 bases in between. Germline CDR1 reads MNHEY; CDR2 reads SVGAGI. This CDR3 comprises 19 residues. The CDR3 DNA reads as TGTGCCAGCAGTTACGCAGGGGGCATAGCGGGGAGGATCTCCTACGAGCAGTACTTC. Residues: CASSYAGGIAGRISYEQYF.

Notes on this clonotype: One junction end does not reproduce the germline sequence, and a read error may be involved. This sequence joins TRBV3-1 and TRBJ2-2; D might be TRBD2 (6 bases). Per the germline V gene, CDR1 is LGHDT and CDR2 is YNNKEL (reference sequence). The CDR3 spans 17 residues. CDR3: CASSQGGVGPHTGGLFF. The DNA for the CDR3 is TGTGCCAGCAGCCAAGGGGGTGTAGGGCCCCACACCGGGGGGCTGTTTTTT. The full variable domain, its missing parts supplied by reference TRBV3-1 and TRBJ2-2, is DTAVSQTPKYLVTQMGNDKSIKCEQNLGHDTMYWYKQDSKKFLKIMFSYNNKELIINETVPNRFSPKSPDKAHLNLHINSLELGDSAVYFCASSQGGVGPHTGGLFFGEGSRLTVL.

The table lists this clonotype with many counts. The genes are TRBV10-1 and TRBJ2-2; the match to TRBD2 covers 11 bases. The CDR3 loop spans 19 amino acids. Germline CDR1 is WNHNN and CDR2 is SYGVQD (reference sequence). Losses at the gene ends were 5 bases for V and 0 bases for J; bases not matched to a gene: 11. CDR3 DNA sequence: TGCGCCAGCAGTACAAAAGGACTAGCGGGCATCTCGAACACCGGGGAGCTGTTTTTT. This gives the protein CASSTKGLAGISNTGELFF.

With regard to this clonotype: This may come from a read error, since a much larger clone is one base off. The V call is TRBV29-1, the J call TRBJ2-7; D gene uncertain. The CDR3 is made up of 11 amino acids. Germline loops: CDR1 SQVTM, CDR2 ANQGSEA. V lost 4 bases, J lost 5 bases, and 9 bases lay in between. CDR3 DNA: TGCAGCGTTGTCCGAGATAACGAGCAGTACTTC. This translates into CSVVRDNEQYF.

The chain joins TRBV7-9 to TRBJ2-6; TRBD2 agrees at 11 bases. V lost 6 bases, J lost 3 bases, and 7 bases stayed unmatched. CDR1 is SEHNR and CDR2 is FQNEAQ in the germline V gene (reference sequence). The CDR3 length is 17 residues. The CDR3 is CASRGTSGSYGANVLTF. CDR3 in DNA: TGTGCCAGCAGGGGAACTAGCGGGAGTTATGGGGCCAACGTCCTGACTTTC.

This clonotype turned up a few times. The chain has TRBV29-1 and TRBJ2-7; 7 bases align to TRBD1. This CDR3 spans 13 amino acids. Germline lookup yields CDR1 SQVTM and CDR2 ANQGSEA. With V trimmed by 6 bases and J by 0 bases, 5 bases remained unmatched. The CDR3: CSVRTGASYEQYF. The CDR3 coding sequence is TGCAGCGTCCGGACAGGAGCCTCCTACGAGCAGTACTTC.

About this clonotype: No conserved phenylalanine or tryptophan is present at the end of the CDR3, so a read error is the likely explanation. This chain links TRBV5-1 with TRBJ2-2; 10 bases map to TRBD1. The CDR3 consists of 16 residues. Trimming at V came to 4 bases and at J to 3 bases, leaving 6 bases not matched to a gene. Germline lookup yields CDR1 SGHRS and CDR2 YFSETQ. CDR3 coding DNA: TGCGCCAGCAGCCTGACAGGGGGCAGGGACACCGGGGAGCTGTTTCTT. It is translated as CASSLTGGRDTGELFL.

This chain joins TRBV9 and TRBJ2-7; D perhaps matches TRBD1 (6 bases). Germline V CDR1 and CDR2: SGDLS, YYNGEE. CDR3 length: 15 residues. V was trimmed by 2 bases and J by 6 bases, leaving 18 bases between them. CDR3 sequence (DNA): TGTGCCAGCAGCGTTTCCGGGACAAGCGACGGCGAGCAGTACTTC. Translation gives CASSVSGTSDGEQYF.

This clonotype was detected ten times or more. The chain joins TRBV2 to TRBJ2-5; D call uncertain. Germline V gene lookup returns CDR1 SNHLY and CDR2 FYNNEI. Trimming took 3 bases from V and 1 from J, leaving 15 bases between them. The CDR3 sequence is 16 residues long. CDR3 DNA: TGTGCCAGCAGTGATATTCGCACCAGCTTCCAAGAGACCCAGTACTTC. It is translated as CASSDIRTSFQETQYF. The full variable domain, its missing parts supplied by reference TRBV2 and TRBJ2-5, is EPEVTQTPSHQVTQMGQEVILRCVPISNHLYFYWYRQILGQKVEFLVSFYNNEISEKSEIFDDQFSVERPDGSNFTLKIRSTKLEDSAMYFCASSDIRTSFQETQYFGPGTRLLVL.

This clonotype was picked up many times. The chain links TRBV11-2 to TRBJ1-1, with D perhaps matching TRBD1 (5 bases). Trimming left V 1 base short and J 7 bases short, with 16 bases between. Germline assignment: CDR1 SGHAT and CDR2 FQNNGV. This CDR3 comprises 15 residues. The CDR3 reads CASSLGARGGGEAFF. The CDR3 bases are TGTGCCAGCAGCTTAGGGGCCCGGGGCGGGGGTGAAGCTTTCTTT.

This clonotype was observed a few times. The CDR3 bases are TGCAGTGCTGCGACGGGGACAATTCAAGAGACCCAGTACTTC. Protein product: CSAATGTIQETQYF. The V and J genes are TRBV20-1 and TRBJ2-5, with D maybe TRBD1 (6 bases). In germline, CDR1 is DFQATT, CDR2 SNEGSKA (reference sequence). CDR3 length: 14 residues. With 5 bases removed from V and 2 bases from J, the gap between germline ends came to 15 bases.

The table lists this clonotype with a few counts. CDR3: CASSPPGLAASSEQFF. The CDR3, as DNA: TGTGCCAGCAGCCCGCCCGGACTAGCGGCGTCAAGTGAGCAGTTCTTC. The chain couples TRBV5-8 to TRBJ2-1; 10 positions match TRBD2. The V gene end was trimmed by 4 bases and the J gene end by 9 bases; junction bases not matched to a gene: 13. Germline lookup yields CDR1 SGHTS and CDR2 YDEGEE. The CDR3 covers 16 residues.

The J gene is TRBJ2-7, the V gene TRBV18; D is possibly TRBD1 or TRBD2 (5 bases each). The CDR3 extends over 16 amino acids. Trimming stripped 1 base from V and 4 bases from J, with 17 bases between. Germline V lookup: CDR1 KGHSH, CDR2 LQKENI. Here the CDR3 DNA reads TGTGCCAGCTCACCACTTTACGGCAGGGAGAGGTACGAGCAGTACTTC. This gives the protein CASSPLYGRERYEQYF.

Ten or more counts support this clonotype. This rearrangement joins TRBV20-1 to TRBJ2-6; unclear D gene. CDR3 length equals 15 residues. Germline CDR1 is DFQATT and CDR2 is SNEGSKA (reference sequence). With 3 bases removed from V and 2 bases from J, the gap between germline ends came to 11 bases. The CDR3, as DNA: TGCAGTGCTAGGGCCGCCCTCCCTGGGGCCAACGTCCTGACTTTC. Protein product: CSARAALPGANVLTF.

The chain combines TRBV6-5 with TRBJ2-7, with 9 bases matching TRBD1. The V gene end was trimmed by 0 bases and the J gene end by 6 bases; junction bases not matched to a gene: 6. The CDR3 runs to 15 residues. From germline, CDR1 is MNHEY and CDR2 SVGAGI. The CDR3, as DNA: TGTGCCAGCAGTTACTCGCCGGGACAGGGTCGCGAGCAGTACTTC. It codes for CASSYSPGQGREQYF.

This clonotype was found many times. This chain joins TRBV5-6 and TRBJ2-3; the match to TRBD2 covers 9 bases. This CDR3 comprises 17 residues. V shed 6 bases, J shed 3 bases, and the junction held 14 bases outside the gene matches. Germline V gene data show CDR1 as SGHDT and CDR2 as YYEEEE. CDR3 protein: CASTQLIAGASTDTQYF. The CDR3 region has the DNA TGTGCCAGCACCCAATTAATAGCGGGAGCTTCTACAGATACGCAGTATTTT.

This clonotype was recorded many times. V usage is TRBV28 and J usage is TRBJ1-6, with 7 bases identical to TRBD1. Germline CDR1 reads MDHEN; CDR2 reads SYDVKM. The CDR3 is 15 amino acids. The V and J ends lost 5 bases and 7 bases, in that order; junction bases with no gene match: 8. The CDR3 DNA follows: TGTGCCAGCAGTCCCCGGACAGGAGCAAATTCACCCCTCCACTTT. Amino acids: CASSPRTGANSPLHF.

This clonotype was recorded at least ten times. The rearrangement links TRBV5-5 to TRBJ2-3, with D perhaps TRBD2 (5 bases). This CDR3 has 16 residues. Trimming shortened V by 0 bases and J by 0 bases, and 11 bases separated the two germline ends. The germline V gene encodes CDR1 SGHKS and CDR2 YYEKEE (reference sequence). The CDR3, as DNA: TGTGCCAGCAGCTTGGAAGGAGGTCTAAGCACAGATACGCAGTATTTT. Translating gives CASSLEGGLSTDTQYF.